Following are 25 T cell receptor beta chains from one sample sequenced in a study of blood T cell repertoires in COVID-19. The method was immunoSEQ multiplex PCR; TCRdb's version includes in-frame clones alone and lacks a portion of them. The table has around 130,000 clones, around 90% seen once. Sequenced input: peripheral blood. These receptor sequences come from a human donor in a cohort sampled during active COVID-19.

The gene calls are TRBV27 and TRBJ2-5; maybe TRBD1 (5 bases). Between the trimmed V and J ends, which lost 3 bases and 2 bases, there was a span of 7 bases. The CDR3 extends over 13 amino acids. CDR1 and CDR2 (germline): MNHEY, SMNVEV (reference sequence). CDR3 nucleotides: TGTGCCAGCAGTTTGGGGCGGCAAGAGACCCAGTACTTC. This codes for CASSLGRQETQYF.

This chain's CDR3 is CASSETGTGGNYGYTF. CDR3 DNA sequence: TGCGCCAGCAGCGAGACCGGGACAGGGGGAAACTATGGCTACACCTTC. The J gene is TRBJ1-2, the V gene TRBV10-2; 11 nucleotides match TRBD1. V was pared by 6 bases and J by 2 bases, with 8 bases of the junction left unmatched. Germline V lookup: CDR1 WSHSY, CDR2 SAAADI. This CDR3 is 16 amino acids long.

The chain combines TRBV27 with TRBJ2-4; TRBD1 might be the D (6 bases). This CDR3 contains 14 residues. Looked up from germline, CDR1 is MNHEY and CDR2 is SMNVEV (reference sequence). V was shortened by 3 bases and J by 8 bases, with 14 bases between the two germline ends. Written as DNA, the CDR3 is TGTGCCAGCAGTTTGCGCAGGGGTGTTGACATTCAGTACTTC. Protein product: CASSLRRGVDIQYF.

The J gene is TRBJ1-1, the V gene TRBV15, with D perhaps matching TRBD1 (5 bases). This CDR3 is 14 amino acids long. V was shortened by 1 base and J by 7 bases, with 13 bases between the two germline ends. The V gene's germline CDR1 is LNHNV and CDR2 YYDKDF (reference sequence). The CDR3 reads CATSRVPREGEAFF. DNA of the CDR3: TGTGCCACCAGCAGAGTCCCCAGGGAGGGTGAAGCTTTCTTT.

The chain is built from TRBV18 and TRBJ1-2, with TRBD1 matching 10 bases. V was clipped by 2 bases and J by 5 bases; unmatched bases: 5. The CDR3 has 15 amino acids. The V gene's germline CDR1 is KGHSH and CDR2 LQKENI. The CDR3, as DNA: TGTGCCAGCTCACCAAGGACAGGGGGGATGTATGGCTACACCTTC. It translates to CASSPRTGGMYGYTF.

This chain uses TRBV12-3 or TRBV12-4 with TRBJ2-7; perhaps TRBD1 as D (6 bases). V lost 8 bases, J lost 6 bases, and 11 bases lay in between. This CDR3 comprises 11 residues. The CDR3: CASLGAREQYF. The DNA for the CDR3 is TGTGCCAGCCTGGGGGCACGCGAGCAGTACTTC.

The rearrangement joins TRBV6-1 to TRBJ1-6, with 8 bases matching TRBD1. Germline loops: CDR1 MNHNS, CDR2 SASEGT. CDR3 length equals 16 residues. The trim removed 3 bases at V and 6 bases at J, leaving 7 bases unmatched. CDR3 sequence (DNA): TGTGCCAGCAGTGATGGGGCCGGGACAGGTAATTCACCCCTCCACTTT. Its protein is CASSDGAGTGNSPLHF.

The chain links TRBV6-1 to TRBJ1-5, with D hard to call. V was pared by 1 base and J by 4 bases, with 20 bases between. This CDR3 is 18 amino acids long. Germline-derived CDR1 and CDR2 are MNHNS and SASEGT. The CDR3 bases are TGTGCCAGCAGTGAAGATGGACTCCAGCCCCTCGAAAATCAGCCCCAGCATTTT. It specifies CASSEDGLQPLENQPQHF.

Here the CDR3 reads CASSSYHRSWDYEQYF. The CDR3 nucleotides are TGTGCCAGCAGTTCCTATCACAGGAGTTGGGACTACGAGCAGTACTTC. The chain combines TRBV6-6 with TRBJ2-7; tentative D call: TRBD1 (5 bases). The CDR3 extends over 16 amino acids. Trimming cost V 4 bases and J 3 bases, with 19 bases left between them. CDR1 is MNHNY, CDR2 SVGAGI, per germline (reference sequence).

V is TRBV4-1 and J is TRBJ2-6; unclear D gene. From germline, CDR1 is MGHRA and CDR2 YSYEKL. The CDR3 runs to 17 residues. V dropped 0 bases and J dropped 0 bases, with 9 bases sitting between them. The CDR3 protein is CASSQEGGFSGANVLTF. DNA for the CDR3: TGCGCCAGCAGCCAAGAAGGCGGATTCTCTGGGGCCAACGTCCTGACTTTC.

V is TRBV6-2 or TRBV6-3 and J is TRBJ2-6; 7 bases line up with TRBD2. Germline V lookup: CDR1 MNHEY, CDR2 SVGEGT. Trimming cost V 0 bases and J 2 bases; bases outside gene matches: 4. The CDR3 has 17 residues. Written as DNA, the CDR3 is TGTGCCAGCAGTTACTCGATGGGGGGGACTGGGGCCAACGTCCTGACTTTC. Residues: CASSYSMGGTGANVLTF.

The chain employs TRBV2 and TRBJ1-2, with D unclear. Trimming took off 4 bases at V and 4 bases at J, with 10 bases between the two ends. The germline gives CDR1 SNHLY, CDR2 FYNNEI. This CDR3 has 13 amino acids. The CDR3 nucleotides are TGTGCCAGCAGTGGGTCACTGTTCTATGGCTACACCTTC. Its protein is CASSGSLFYGYTF.

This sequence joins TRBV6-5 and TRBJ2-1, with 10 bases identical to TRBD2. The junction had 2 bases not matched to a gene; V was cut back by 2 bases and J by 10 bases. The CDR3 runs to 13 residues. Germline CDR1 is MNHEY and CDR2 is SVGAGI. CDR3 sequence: CASSYVAGGEQFF. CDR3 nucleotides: TGTGCCAGCAGTTACGTAGCGGGAGGAGAGCAGTTCTTC.

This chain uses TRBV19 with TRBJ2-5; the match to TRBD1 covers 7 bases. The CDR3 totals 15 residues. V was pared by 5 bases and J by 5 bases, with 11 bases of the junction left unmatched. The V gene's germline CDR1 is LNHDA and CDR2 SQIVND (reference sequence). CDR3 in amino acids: CASSLRQGLAETQYF. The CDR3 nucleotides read TGTGCCAGTAGTTTACGACAGGGTCTGGCGGAGACCCAGTACTTC.

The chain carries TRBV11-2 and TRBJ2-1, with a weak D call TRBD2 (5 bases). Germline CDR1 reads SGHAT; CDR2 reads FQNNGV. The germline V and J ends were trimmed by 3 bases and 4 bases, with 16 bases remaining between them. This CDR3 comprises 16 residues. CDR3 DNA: TGTGCCAGCAGCTTGACGGGTAGCGATGGGTACAATGAGCAGTTCTTC. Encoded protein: CASSLTGSDGYNEQFF.

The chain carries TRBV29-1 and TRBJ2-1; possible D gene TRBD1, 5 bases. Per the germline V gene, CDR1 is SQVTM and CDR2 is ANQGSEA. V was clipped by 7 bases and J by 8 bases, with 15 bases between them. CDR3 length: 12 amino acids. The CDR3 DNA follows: TGCAGCGGCAGTCCGGCAGGGTATGAGCAGTTCTTC. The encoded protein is CSGSPAGYEQFF.

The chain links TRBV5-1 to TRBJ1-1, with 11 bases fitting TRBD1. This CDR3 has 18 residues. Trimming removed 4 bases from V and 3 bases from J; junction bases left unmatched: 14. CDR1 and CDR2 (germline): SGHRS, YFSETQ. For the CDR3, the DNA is TGCGCCAGCAGCCCGGGACAGGGGGTGATTGGCCTTCACACTGAAGCTTTCTTT. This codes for CASSPGQGVIGLHTEAFF.

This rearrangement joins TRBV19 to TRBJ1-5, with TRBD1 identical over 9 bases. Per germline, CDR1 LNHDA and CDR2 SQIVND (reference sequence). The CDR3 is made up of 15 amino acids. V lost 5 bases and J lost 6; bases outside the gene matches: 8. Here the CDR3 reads CASSPGTGQSQPQHF. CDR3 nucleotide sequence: TGTGCCAGTAGTCCCGGGACAGGGCAGAGTCAGCCCCAGCATTTT.

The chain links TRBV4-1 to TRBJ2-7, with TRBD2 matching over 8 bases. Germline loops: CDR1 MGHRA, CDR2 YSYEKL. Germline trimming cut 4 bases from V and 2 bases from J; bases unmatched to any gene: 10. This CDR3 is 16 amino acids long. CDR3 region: CASSLTTSGETYEQYF. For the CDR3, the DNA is TGCGCCAGCAGCCTGACCACTAGCGGAGAAACCTACGAGCAGTACTTC.

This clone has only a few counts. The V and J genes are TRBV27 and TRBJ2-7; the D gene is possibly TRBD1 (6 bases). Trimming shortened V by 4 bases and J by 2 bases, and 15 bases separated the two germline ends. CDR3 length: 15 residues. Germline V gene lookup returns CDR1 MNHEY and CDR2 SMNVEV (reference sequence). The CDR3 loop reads CASSSLGTTPYEQYF. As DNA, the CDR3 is TGTGCCAGCAGTTCCCTTGGGACAACTCCCTACGAGCAGTACTTC.

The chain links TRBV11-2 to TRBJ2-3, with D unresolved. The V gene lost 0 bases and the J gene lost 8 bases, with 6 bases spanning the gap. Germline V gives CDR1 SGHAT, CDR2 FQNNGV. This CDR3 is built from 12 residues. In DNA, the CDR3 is TGTGCCAGCAGCTTAGATCGAGCTACGCAGTATTTT. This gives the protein CASSLDRATQYF.

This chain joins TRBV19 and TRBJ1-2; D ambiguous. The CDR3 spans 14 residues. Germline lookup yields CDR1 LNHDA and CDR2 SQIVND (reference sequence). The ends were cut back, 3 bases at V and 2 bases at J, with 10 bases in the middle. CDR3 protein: CASSMEGGNYGYTF. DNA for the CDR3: TGTGCCAGTAGTATGGAGGGAGGCAACTATGGCTACACCTTC.

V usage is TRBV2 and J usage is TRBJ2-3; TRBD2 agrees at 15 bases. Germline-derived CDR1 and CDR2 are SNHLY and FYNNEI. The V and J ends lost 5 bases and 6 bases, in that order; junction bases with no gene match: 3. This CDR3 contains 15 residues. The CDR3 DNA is TGTGCCAGCAGTTGGACTAGCGGGGGGGCGGATACGCAGTATTTT. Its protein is CASSWTSGGADTQYF.

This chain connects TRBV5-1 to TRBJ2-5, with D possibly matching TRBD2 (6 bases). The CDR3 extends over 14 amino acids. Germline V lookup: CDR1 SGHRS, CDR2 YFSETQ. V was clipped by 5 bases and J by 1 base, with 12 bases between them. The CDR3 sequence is CASREGNPQETQYF. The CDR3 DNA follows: TGCGCCAGCAGGGAGGGGAACCCCCAAGAGACCCAGTACTTC.

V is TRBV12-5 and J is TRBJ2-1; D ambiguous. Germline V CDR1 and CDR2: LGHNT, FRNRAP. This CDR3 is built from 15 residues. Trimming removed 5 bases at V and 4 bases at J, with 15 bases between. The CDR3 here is CASGHRNRLYNEQFF. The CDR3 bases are TGTGCTAGTGGTCACCGGAACAGATTATACAATGAGCAGTTCTTC. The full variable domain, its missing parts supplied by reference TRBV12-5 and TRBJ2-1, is DARVTQTPRHKVTEMGQEVTMRCQPILGHNTVFWYRQTMMQGLELLAYFRNRAPLDDSGMPKDRFSAEMPDATLATLKIQPSEPRDSAVYFCASGHRNRLYNEQFFGPGTRLTVL.